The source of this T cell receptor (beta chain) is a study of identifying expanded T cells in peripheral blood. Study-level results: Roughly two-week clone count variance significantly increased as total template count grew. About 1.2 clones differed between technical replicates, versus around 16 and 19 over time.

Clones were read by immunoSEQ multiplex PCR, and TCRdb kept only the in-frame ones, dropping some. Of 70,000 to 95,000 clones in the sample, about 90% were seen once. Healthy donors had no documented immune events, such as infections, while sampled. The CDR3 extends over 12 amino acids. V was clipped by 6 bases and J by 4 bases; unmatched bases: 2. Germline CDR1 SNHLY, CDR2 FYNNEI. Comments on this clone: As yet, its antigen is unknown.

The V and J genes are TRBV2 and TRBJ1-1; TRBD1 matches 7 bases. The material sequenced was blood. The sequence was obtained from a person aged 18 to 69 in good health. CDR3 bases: TGTGCCAGCAGGTCAGGGGGCACTGAAGCTTTCTTT. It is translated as CASRSGGTEAFF.